The rows below give T cell receptor beta chains drawn from one sample of a study of beta chain features in type 1 diabetes. Sequencing was performed with immunoSEQ multiplex PCR; in TCRdb, only in-frame clones are kept and a portion is missing. This table holds hundreds of thousands of clones, 13% found once. Material for sequencing was naive CD4+ T cells from blood. The receptor source for this set is a young man with type 1 diabetes. Each CDR3 is given with its conserved first and last residue. The order of the fields is J gene, clone size, V gene, D gene, CDR3 DNA, CDR3 protein. D genes are given only for firm matches. A clone size is listed for some rows: how often the clone was seen (once, few, many), or a class if it is expanded.

TRBJ1-2	few	TRBV7-2	.	TGTGCCAGCAGCTTAGCGGGGGGATTTAACTATGGCTACACCTTC	CASSLAGGFNYGYTF
TRBJ2-5	.	TRBV11-3	TRBD2	TGTGCCAGCAGCTCCTCCTGGACTAGCGGGGACCAAGAGACCCAGTACTTC	CASSSSWTSGDQETQYF
TRBJ2-7	.	TRBV9	.	TGTGCCAGCAGCGTAGGCGAAGGGCGAAGCTCCTACGAGCAGTACTTC	CASSVGEGRSSYEQYF
TRBJ1-1	few	TRBV18	TRBD1	TGTGCCAGCTCACAGGAACAAGGGGGCTCGGGAACTGAAGCTTTCTTT	CASSQEQGGSGTEAFF
TRBJ2-3	.	TRBV7-2	TRBD2	TGTGCCAGCAGCCCAAGGGCGGGGGAGGCAGATACGCAGTATTTT	CASSPRAGEADTQYF
TRBJ2-2	few	TRBV10-3	.	TGTGCCATCAGTTTCCAGGGGAGCGGGGAGCTGTTTTTT	CAISFQGSGELFF
TRBJ2-5	.	TRBV9	.	TGTGCCAGCAGCGAAAGGGGCAGAAGGGGACCCCAAGAGACCCAGTACTTC	CASSERGRRGPQETQYF
TRBJ2-1	few	TRBV7-2	TRBD2	TGTGCCAGCAGCAAACTAGCGGGAGCCTACAATGAGCAGTTCTTC	CASSKLAGAYNEQFF
TRBJ2-6	.	TRBV18	.	TGTGCCAGCTCACCCGATGATGTTGGGGCCAACGTCCTGACTTTC	CASSPDDVGANVLTF
TRBJ2-7	few	TRBV5-1	.	TGCGCCAGCAGCTTGGGTGGCAGCGCATCCTACGAGCAGTACTTC	CASSLGGSASYEQYF
TRBJ2-1	.	TRBV12-5	.	TGTGCTAGTGGTTTGCGGATGTGGGGGGCTCCCTTGAATGAGCAGTTCTTC	CASGLRMWGAPLNEQFF
TRBJ2-5	few	TRBV5-4	TRBD2	TGTGCCAGCAGCTTCGCGGCGGGGGGCCGAGGGGAGACCCAGTACTTC	CASSFAAGGRGETQYF
TRBJ1-1	few	TRBV10-3	.	TGTGCCATCAGTGAGGTGACAGCTATTAACACTGAAGCTTTCTTT	CAISEVTAINTEAFF
TRBJ2-3	few	TRBV7-8	.	TGTGCCAGCAGCTTAGTCGCCGGGGCCGCAGATACGCAGTATTTT	CASSLVAGAADTQYF
TRBJ2-1	few	TRBV9	.	TGTGCCAGCAGCGTAGGGGACTGGAGTACGTTTGAGCAGTTCTTC	CASSVGDWSTFEQFF
TRBJ2-7	.	TRBV2	.	TGTGCCAGCAGTCAGACTCGGGACCCCGTGGCGTACGAGCAGTACTTC	CASSQTRDPVAYEQYF
TRBJ1-2	few	TRBV10-3	TRBD1	TGTGCCATCAGTGGAGGGACAGGGGGACCTGGCTACACCTTC	CAISGGTGGPGYTF
TRBJ1-1	.	TRBV30	.	TGTGCCTGGATGTGGGGACCTGAAGCTTTCTTT	CAWMWGPEAFF
TRBJ2-7	few	TRBV15	TRBD1	TGTGCCACCAGCAGACAGGGGGTTTACGAGCAGTACTTC	CATSRQGVYEQYF
TRBJ1-4	.	TRBV6-5	.	TGTGCCAGCCGGGATCCAATCAATGAAAAACTGTTTTTT	CASRDPINEKLFF
TRBJ2-1	.	TRBV29-1	TRBD1	TGCAGCTCCAGAGGGACAGGGTACAATGAGCAGTTCTTC	CSSRGTGYNEQFF
TRBJ2-3	few	TRBV28	TRBD2	TGTGCCAGCCGGGGGGGGTCAGATACGCAGTATTTT	CASRGGSDTQYF
TRBJ1-5	.	TRBV16	.	TGTGCCAGCAGCCAAGAGGGTAGCAATCAGCCCCAGCATTTT	CASSQEGSNQPQHF
TRBJ2-7	few	TRBV7-6	.	TGTGCCAGCAGCTCAGCCGGGGGGCTCTACGAGCAGTACTTC	CASSSAGGLYEQYF
TRBJ2-3	.	TRBV6-5	.	TGTGCCAGCAGTTTAGGCGATCGGAGCACAGATACGCAGTATTTT	CASSLGDRSTDTQYF
TRBJ2-7	.	TRBV20-1	.	TGCAGTGCCCCACACAGGGACGAGCAGTACTTC	CSAPHRDEQYF
TRBJ2-7	.	TRBV30	.	TGTGCCTGGAGAACCCAGGGGCTCTACGAGCAGTACTTC	CAWRTQGLYEQYF
TRBJ1-1	.	TRBV6-4	.	TGTGCCAGCAGTGAGTCTGGGGGCCTGGATGAAGCTTTCTTT	CASSESGGLDEAFF
TRBJ2-3	few	TRBV10-3	.	TGTGCCATCAGTGAGTCAACAGGGACAGATACGCAGTATTTT	CAISESTGTDTQYF
TRBJ1-3	few	TRBV30	.	TGTGCCTGGAGTCGGGGCTCTGGAAACACCATATATTTT	CAWSRGSGNTIYF